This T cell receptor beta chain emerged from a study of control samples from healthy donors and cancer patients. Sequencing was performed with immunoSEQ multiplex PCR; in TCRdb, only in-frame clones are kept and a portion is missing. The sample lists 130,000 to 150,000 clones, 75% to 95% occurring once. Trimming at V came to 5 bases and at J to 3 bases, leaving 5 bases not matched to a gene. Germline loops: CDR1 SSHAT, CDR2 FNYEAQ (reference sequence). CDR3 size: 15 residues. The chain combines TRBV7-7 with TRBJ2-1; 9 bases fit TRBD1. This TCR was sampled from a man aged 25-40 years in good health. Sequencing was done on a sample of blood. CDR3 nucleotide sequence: TGTGCCAGCAGCCGAGGACAGGGGAGCTACAATGAGCAGTTCTTC. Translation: CASSRGQGSYNEQFF.